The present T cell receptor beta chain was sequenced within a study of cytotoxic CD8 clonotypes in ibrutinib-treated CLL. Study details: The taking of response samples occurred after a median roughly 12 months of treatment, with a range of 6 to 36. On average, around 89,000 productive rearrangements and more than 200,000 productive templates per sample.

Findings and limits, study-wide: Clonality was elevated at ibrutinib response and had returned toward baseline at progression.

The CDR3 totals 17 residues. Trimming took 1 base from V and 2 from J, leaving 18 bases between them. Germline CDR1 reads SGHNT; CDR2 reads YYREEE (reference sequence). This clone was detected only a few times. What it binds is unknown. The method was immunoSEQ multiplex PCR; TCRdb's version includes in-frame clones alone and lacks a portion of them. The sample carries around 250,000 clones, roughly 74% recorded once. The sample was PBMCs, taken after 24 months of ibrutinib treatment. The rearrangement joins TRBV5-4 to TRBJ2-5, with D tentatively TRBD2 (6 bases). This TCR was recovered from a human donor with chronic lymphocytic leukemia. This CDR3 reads CASSLPIGAGGQETQYF. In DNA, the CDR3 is TGTGCCAGCAGCTTGCCCATCGGAGCCGGGGGTCAAGAGACCCAGTACTTC.